Described below is a single T cell receptor beta chain sequence and its context. The entry originates in a study of blood T cell repertoires in COVID-19. Across the whole study: The United States, Italy and Spain provided the acute and convalescent COVID-19 samples. Sample material is recorded as cDNA or gDNA derived from T cells, B-cell-depleted T cells, or PBMCs.

Those enrolled, adults aged 18 to 89 years, came from some 23 US areas. Per the original data handling: Quantification of nucleated cells was approximated via reference gene primer amplification. Clones were sequenced by immunoSEQ multiplex PCR, and TCRdb holds only the in-frame ones, with some missing. D and trimming were read from the DNA, whereas the V and J calls and clone size are those reported in that table. The sample carries fewer than 250,000 clones, roughly three quarters recorded once. From germline, CDR1 is SNHLY and CDR2 FYNNEI. V was shortened by 8 bases and J by 2 bases, with 15 bases between the two germline ends. The length of the CDR3 is 15 residues.

The chain uses TRBV2 and TRBJ1-4; D not certain. This clonotype was sampled from a woman in her forties or fifties with acute COVID-19. Sequencing was done on a sample of PBMCs or T cells enriched from blood (not recorded which). The CDR3 DNA reads as TGTGCCAGCCGCACCGCCGGCGGGACTAATGAAAAACTGTTTTTT. It is translated as CASRTAGGTNEKLFF.